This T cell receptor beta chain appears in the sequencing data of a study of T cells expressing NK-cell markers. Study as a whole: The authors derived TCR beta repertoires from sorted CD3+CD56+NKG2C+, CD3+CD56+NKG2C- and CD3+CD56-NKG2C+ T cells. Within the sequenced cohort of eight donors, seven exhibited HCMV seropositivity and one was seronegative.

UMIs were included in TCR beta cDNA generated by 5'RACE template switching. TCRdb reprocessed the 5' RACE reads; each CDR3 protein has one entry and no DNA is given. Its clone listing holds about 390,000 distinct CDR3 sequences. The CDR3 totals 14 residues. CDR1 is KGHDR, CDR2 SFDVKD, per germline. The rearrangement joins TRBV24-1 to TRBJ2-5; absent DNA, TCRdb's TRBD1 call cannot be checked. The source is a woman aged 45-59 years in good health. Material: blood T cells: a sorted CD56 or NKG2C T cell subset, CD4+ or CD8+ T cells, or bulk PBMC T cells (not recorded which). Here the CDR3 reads CATSGSTGQETQYF.